One and the same sample provided the 30 T cell receptor beta chains below, sequenced in a study of early T cells in non-severe SARS-CoV-2 infection. TCRdb called the 5' RACE reads again in MiXCR, with one record for every CDR3 protein. This table has about 60,000 distinct CDR3 sequences, 10% to 15% appearing once. Sequenced sample: whole blood. The source of these receptors is an adult who was a healthcare worker with PCR-confirmed SARS-CoV-2 infection or an uninfected control (not recorded which).

The genes are TRBV7-9 and TRBJ2-5; D is uncertain. The V and J ends lost 3 bases and 2 bases respectively, with 10 bases between them. In germline, CDR1 is SEHNR, CDR2 FQNEAQ (reference sequence). There are 14 residues in the CDR3. For the CDR3, the DNA is TGTGCCAGCAGCTTCTGGCCGAATCAAGAGACCCAGTACTTC. Translating gives CASSFWPNQETQYF.

The chain combines TRBV28 with TRBJ2-7; 7 bases map to TRBD2. The junction had 11 bases not matched to a gene; V was cut back by 5 bases and J by 4 bases. Germline CDR1 and CDR2: MDHEN and SYDVKM. CDR3 length: 15 amino acids. CDR3 loop: CASSATWGLKYEQYF. The CDR3, as DNA: TGTGCCAGCAGTGCGACTTGGGGACTAAAATACGAGCAGTACTTC.

This clonotype was seen a few times. This chain links TRBV5-8 with TRBJ2-1; D may be TRBD2 (6 bases). Germline CDR1 is SGHTS and CDR2 is YDEGEE. The CDR3 extends over 16 amino acids. Trimming cost V 1 base and J 2 bases, with 13 bases left between them. Here the CDR3 reads CASSLYRGITYNEQFF. The CDR3 DNA sequence: TGTGCCAGCAGCTTGTACCGGGGGATTACCTACAATGAGCAGTTCTTC.

This clonotype was picked up a small number of times. The chain has TRBV12-3 or TRBV12-4 and TRBJ2-7; TRBD2 matches at 12 bases. The V gene end was trimmed by 6 bases and the J gene end by 1 base; junction bases not matched to a gene: 4. The CDR3 sequence is 15 residues long. The chain's CDR3 is CASSAGLAGSYEQYF. The DNA for the CDR3 is TGTGCCAGCAGCGCCGGACTAGCGGGATCCTACGAGCAGTACTTC.

The V call is TRBV18, the J call TRBJ2-3; D may correspond to TRBD1 or TRBD2 (5 bases each). Trimming removed 2 bases from V and 4 bases from J, with 13 bases in between. The germline V gene has CDR1 KGHSH and CDR2 LQKENI. The CDR3 runs to 15 residues. CDR3 DNA sequence: TGTGCCAGCTCACCAGGATTGGGGGTGGCAGATACGCAGTATTTT. Translation gives CASSPGLGVADTQYF.

This chain uses TRBV12-1 with TRBJ1-2; the D call in the table, TRBD1, was not verified against the DNA. TRBV12-1 is a pseudogene locus. This CDR3 is 17 amino acids long. CDR3 sequence: CASSPTPRGVGNYGYTF. Here the CDR3 DNA reads TGTGCCAGCAGCCCAACCCCCCGGGGGGTTGGTAACTATGGCTACACCTTC.

This clonotype was seen a few times. The rearrangement joins TRBV5-1 to TRBJ2-3; 11 nucleotides align to TRBD2. V lost 1 base, J lost 5 bases, and 0 bases stayed unmatched. This CDR3 comprises 14 residues. CDR1 and CDR2 (germline): SGHRS, YFSETQ. The CDR3 here is CASSLTSGGDTQYF. CDR3 in DNA: TGCGCCAGCAGCTTGACTAGCGGGGGAGATACGCAGTATTTT. The full variable domain, rest sourced from reference TRBV5-1 and TRBJ2-3, is KAGVTQTPRYLIKTRGQQVTLSCSPISGHRSVSWYQQTPGQGLQFLFEYFSETQRNKGNFPGRFSGRQFSNSRSEMNVSTLELGDSALYLCASSLTSGGDTQYFGPGTRLTVL.

This clonotype was detected ten times or more. The CDR3 nucleotides read TGTGCCAGCAGTTCCCCTTGGGGCACCGGGGAGCTGTTTTTT. Its translation: CASSSPWGTGELFF. V is TRBV6-2 or TRBV6-3 and J is TRBJ2-2; D gene unclear. V was clipped by 4 bases and J by 4 bases, with 10 bases between them. The CDR3 length is 14 residues. CDR1 and CDR2 (germline): MNHEY, SVGEGT.

This clonotype has more than one count but fewer than ten. The chain recombines TRBV6-5 with TRBJ2-3; D is tentatively TRBD1 or TRBD2 (6 bases each). Germline V gene lookup returns CDR1 MNHEY and CDR2 SVGAGI. V lost 10 bases, J lost 1 base, and 15 bases lay in between. This CDR3 region has 14 residues. Here the CDR3 reads CATIGGHRTDTQYF. As DNA, the CDR3 is TGTGCCACCATCGGGGGACACCGCACAGATACGCAGTATTTT.

The rearrangement joins TRBV2 to TRBJ1-4; no definite D call. The V and J ends lost 4 bases and 7 bases respectively, with 7 bases between them. Germline values: CDR1 SNHLY, CDR2 FYNNEI. CDR3 length: 12 residues. The CDR3 reads CASSGDREKLFF. CDR3 coding DNA: TGTGCCAGCAGTGGGGATCGTGAAAAACTGTTTTTT.

This clonotype was seen at least ten times. The chain recombines TRBV6-4 with TRBJ1-1; D might be TRBD1 (5 bases). Trimming took 5 bases from V and 1 from J, leaving 14 bases between them. The CDR3 is 15 amino acids. Germline CDR1 is MRHNA and CDR2 is SNTAGT. This CDR3 is CASSPTGGRNTEAFF. CDR3 DNA: TGTGCCAGCAGTCCGACCGGGGGGAGGAACACTGAAGCTTTCTTT.

This clonotype was detected ten times or more. The chain is built from TRBV11-3 and TRBJ2-1; a possible D gene is TRBD2 (6 bases). CDR3 length: 15 amino acids. V lost 1 base, J lost 6 bases, and 13 bases lay in between. CDR1 SGHNT and CDR2 YENEEA come from the germline V gene. CDR3: CASSLAPTSSNEQFF. The CDR3 region has the DNA TGTGCCAGCAGCTTAGCCCCGACTAGTTCCAATGAGCAGTTCTTC.

There are many counts of this clonotype. The V and J genes are TRBV7-6 and TRBJ2-7; TRBD2 matches at 11 bases. The germline V gene encodes CDR1 SGHVS and CDR2 FNYEAQ. V dropped 1 base and J dropped 4; count of bases not matched to a gene: 18. The CDR3 is made up of 20 amino acids. For the CDR3, the DNA is TGTGCCAGCAGCTTAGAACCTCCCATTTTACCGGGGACTAGCGGATACGAGCAGTACTTC. Translated, it gives CASSLEPPILPGTSGYEQYF.

This chain connects TRBV29-1 to TRBJ2-3; the match to TRBD2 covers 9 bases. CDR1 SQVTM and CDR2 ANQGSEA come from the germline V gene. The ends lost 6 bases at V and 4 bases at J; junction bases unmatched: 5. The CDR3 loop spans 13 amino acids. CDR3 in DNA: TGCAGCGTAGCGGGGGGAGTGGCAGATACGCAGTATTTT. Its protein product is CSVAGGVADTQYF.

The sample holds one count of this clonotype. The chain has TRBV27 and TRBJ2-1; D assignment may be TRBD1 or TRBD2 (5 bases each). The CDR3 contains 15 residues. In germline, CDR1 is MNHEY, CDR2 SMNVEV (reference sequence). The V gene lost 10 bases and the J gene lost 1 base, with 17 bases spanning the gap. The CDR3 loop reads CATSTGTLSYNEQFF. DNA for the CDR3: TGTGCCACTTCCACCGGGACCCTATCCTACAATGAGCAGTTCTTC.

V gene TRBV20-1 combines with J gene TRBJ2-1; weak D call: TRBD1 (6 bases). The V gene lost 5 bases and the J gene lost 0 bases, with 14 bases spanning the gap. CDR1 DFQATT and CDR2 SNEGSKA come from the germline V gene (reference sequence). This CDR3 has 15 residues. Here the CDR3 reads CSAGSRDNSYNEQFF. DNA of the CDR3: TGCAGTGCTGGGAGTCGGGACAACTCCTACAATGAGCAGTTCTTC.

This clonotype turned up a few times. The chain recombines TRBV10-3 with TRBJ2-1, with D possibly TRBD1 on 5 matching bases. The CDR3 is made up of 13 amino acids. CDR1 is ENHRY, CDR2 SYGVKD, per germline. Trimming shortened V by 7 bases and J by 5 bases, and 12 bases separated the two germline ends. CDR3 loop: CAINRPADNEQFF. DNA for the CDR3: TGTGCCATCAACAGGCCGGCAGACAATGAGCAGTTCTTC.

This clonotype turned up a few times. J is TRBJ2-3 and V is TRBV29-1; D call uncertain. This CDR3 is built from 10 residues. Germline CDR1 reads SQVTM; CDR2 reads ANQGSEA. V dropped 4 bases and J dropped 7 bases, with 6 bases sitting between them. The CDR3 is CSVVLYTQYF. The DNA of the CDR3 is TGCAGCGTTGTCCTGTATACGCAGTATTTT.

The CDR3 loop is CASTSSVDEQFF. The CDR3 nucleotides are TGTGCCAGCACCTCGTCCGTTGATGAGCAGTTCTTC. This chain connects TRBV12-3 or TRBV12-4 to TRBJ2-1; D not certain. The CDR3 is 12 residues long. V was cut by 7 bases and J by 8 bases, with 12 bases left in between.

This clonotype was seen ten or more times. J is TRBJ2-7 and V is TRBV18; 8 nucleotides agree with TRBD2. The CDR3 loop spans 16 amino acids. CDR1 and CDR2 (germline): KGHSH, LQKENI. Trimming cost V 6 bases and J 0 bases; bases outside gene matches: 10. CDR3 DNA: TGTGCCAGCTCCACGTCCCATAGCGGGGACTCCTACGAGCAGTACTTC. The encoded protein is CASSTSHSGDSYEQYF.

This chain joins TRBV25-1 and TRBJ2-7; TRBD2 might be the D (5 bases). Germline CDR1 MGHDK, CDR2 SYGVNS. The V end was cut by 2 bases, the J end by 2 bases, with 10 bases between. This CDR3 is built from 14 residues. DNA of the CDR3: TGTGCCAGCAGTGAAGCGGGCGGTCCCTACGAGCAGTACTTC. Residues: CASSEAGGPYEQYF.

The chain has TRBV5-4 and TRBJ2-2; D is unclear. The CDR3 spans 13 residues. Germline V lookup: CDR1 SGHNT, CDR2 YYREEE (reference sequence). Between the trimmed V and J ends, which lost 4 bases and 6 bases, there was a span of 10 bases. CDR3 bases: TGTGCCAGCAGCCCTGCCGTCCCCGGGGAGCTGTTTTTT. It yields the protein CASSPAVPGELFF.

This chain links TRBV12-2 with TRBJ2-7; the D call TRBD1 from the table was never checked on the DNA. TRBV12-2 is an annotated pseudogene. CDR3 length: 11 amino acids. CDR3 loop: CASRRDYEQYF. The CDR3 DNA reads as TGTGCAAGTCGCCGGGACTACGAGCAGTACTTC.

The chain combines TRBV10-3 with TRBJ2-7; D not certain. Per the germline V gene, CDR1 is ENHRY and CDR2 is SYGVKD. The CDR3 totals 12 residues. Trimming removed 4 bases at V and 5 bases at J, with 9 bases between. CDR3 loop: CAISAKGDEQYF. As DNA, the CDR3 is TGTGCCATCAGTGCTAAGGGCGACGAGCAGTACTTC.

This rearrangement joins TRBV10-3 to TRBJ2-2; D gene unclear. Germline V gene sequence: CDR1 ENHRY, CDR2 SYGVKD. The CDR3 has 14 residues. V was shortened by 10 bases and J by 0 bases, with 12 bases between the two germline ends. The CDR3 region has the DNA TGTGCCACCACGGCGGCAACGAACACCGGGGAGCTGTTTTTT. Its protein is CATTAATNTGELFF.

The chain employs TRBV10-3 and TRBJ1-1; D is perhaps TRBD1 (6 bases). This CDR3 has 13 residues. Germline assignment: CDR1 ENHRY and CDR2 SYGVKD. V was pared by 2 bases and J by 4 bases, with 8 bases between. The CDR3 loop is CAISELQGTEAFF. The DNA of the CDR3 is TGTGCCATCAGTGAGCTACAGGGCACTGAAGCTTTCTTT.

This clonotype has ten or more counts. The rearrangement uses TRBV6-2 or TRBV6-3 and TRBJ2-3; D is unclear. The CDR3 is made up of 12 amino acids. Germline loops: CDR1 MNHEY, CDR2 SVGEGT. The ends were cut back, 2 bases at V and 4 bases at J, with 4 bases in the middle. CDR3 in amino acids: CASSYQADTQYF. The CDR3 DNA follows: TGTGCCAGCAGTTACCAAGCAGATACGCAGTATTTT.

This clonotype was found a few times. The V and J genes are TRBV7-8 and TRBJ2-5; no clear D gene. From germline, CDR1 is SGHVS and CDR2 FQNEAQ. Trimming removed 6 bases at V and 2 bases at J, with 13 bases between. The CDR3 sequence is 14 residues long. The DNA for the CDR3 is TGTGCCAGCAGGACGGCCGGACCTCAAGAGACCCAGTACTTC. Amino acids: CASRTAGPQETQYF.

The V call is TRBV4-3, the J call TRBJ2-7, with a weak D call TRBD2 (5 bases). V was cut by 4 bases and J by 1 base, with 11 bases left in between. Germline V gives CDR1 LGHNA, CDR2 YSLEER. The CDR3 loop spans 14 amino acids. The CDR3 loop is CASSPGWGSYEQYF. In nucleotides, the CDR3 is TGCGCCAGCAGCCCGGGGTGGGGTTCCTACGAGCAGTACTTC.

This clonotype showed up just a few times. The rearrangement uses TRBV3-1 and TRBJ2-2; the match to TRBD1 covers 8 bases. The CDR3 covers 16 residues. The V gene end was trimmed by 2 bases and the J gene end by 2 bases; junction bases not matched to a gene: 4. Germline CDR1 reads LGHDT; CDR2 reads YNNKEL (reference sequence). The CDR3 DNA sequence: TGTGCCAGCAGCCAAAGTACAGGGGGAAACACCGGGGAGCTGTTTTTT. It encodes CASSQSTGGNTGELFF.